This T cell receptor (beta chain) is drawn from a study of beta chain features in type 1 diabetes. Study-wide background: What patients shared with healthy donors was a similar profile of age, gender and cell yields.

General observations from the study: Whether TCRB rearrangement is influenced by HLA type went unresolved here. Moderate yet significant TCRB CDR3 shortening was seen in Type 1 diabetes patients in all four CD4+ subsets.

There are 14 residues in the CDR3. CDR1 is LGHNA, CDR2 YSLEER, per germline. Trimming removed 3 bases from V and 4 bases from J; junction bases left unmatched: 4. One heparinised blood draw, averaging roughly 0.11 L, came from each donor. The entirety of the isolated RNA underwent reverse transcription, so expressed TCRB transcripts were sequenced. Sequenced naive, central memory and regulatory T cell samples produced an average of around 3.8 million reads. Libraries were prepared by immunoSEQ multiplex PCR; TCRdb keeps only in-frame clonotypes and omits some of them. The table lists fewer than 450,000 clones, roughly 13% of them singletons. This clone was detected a few times. Antigen specificity is unknown.

The chain combines TRBV4-3 with TRBJ1-1, with 8 bases identical to TRBD1. What was sequenced was naive CD4+ T cells from blood. This TCR was sampled from a woman between 18 and 29 years old with type 1 diabetes. CDR3 coding DNA: TGCGCCAGCAGCCACAGGGGGCTTGTCACTGAAGCTTTCTTT. Its translation is CASSHRGLVTEAFF.